These T cell receptor beta chains were read from a single sample in a study of human T cells and chemical hapten exposure. TCRdb processed the RACE reads anew with MiXCR; each CDR3 protein has one entry. Here the sample spans about 270,000 distinct CDR3 sequences, roughly 7.7% being singletons. Sequenced material: whole blood, taken in connection with sensitization to the hapten diphenylcyclopropenone (DPC). The source of these receptors is a man aged 18 to 30 with alopecia areata. Some clones in this sample may be carry-over from other donors' samples. Each CDR3 is given with its conserved first and last residue. Clone size is shown for a subset of rows, as once, few, many or a class of expanded clone.

TRBV5-1 few CASSLSSGGPYNEQFF
TRBV12-3/TRBV12-4 many CASMRGLLFF
TRBV6-2/TRBV6-3 many CASSFRGGTDTQYF
TRBV27 . CASSPGTGVYEQYF
TRBV7-2 many CASSLQLGGADTQYF
TRBV27 few CASGSGPVPYQPQHF
TRBV12-3/TRBV12-4 . CASSMDRNIQYF
TRBV28 . CASSSGIGNGSPLHF
TRBV11-2 many CASSLSGLTVTMEQYF
TRBV7-8 many CASSLDASSYNEQFF
TRBV11-2 few CASNRWGAANNEKLFF
TRBV27 . CASSFLGAEAFF
TRBV4-3 . CASSQDQEGTQYF
TRBV5-6 few CASSLAPGTYGYTF
TRBV27 few CASGGTDGSQPQHF
TRBV6-2/TRBV6-3 few CASSRDLVAQYF
TRBV5-1 few CASSVGREETQYF
TRBV6-5 . CASSYGGAAKNIQYF
TRBV29-1 few CSGLTGTKLFF
TRBV6-6 few CASSYSKGQGADTQYF
TRBV9 few CASSASYRGSANTGELFF
TRBV10-3 many CAISESEDSGNTIYF
TRBV7-6 . CASSVGLGASTDTQYF
TRBV7-9 few CASSLQSVGTEAFF
TRBV9 . CASSASGTGLHEQFF
TRBV12-3/TRBV12-4 few CASSLGGLLGYTF
TRBV6-5 few CASGTSGARTDTQYF
TRBV5-1 . CASSPQARGSINEQFF
TRBV6-6 few CASSYSRISGSGNTIYF
TRBV4-3 . CASSKGGEFYEQYF
TRBV7-9 . CASSLLAGLYF
TRBV5-1 . CASSPGLPVGYTF
TRBV7-9 many CASSPGTPTEAFF
TRBV5-1 few CASSLWTSRQETQYF
TRBV6-1 many CASSVRQGPLQYF
TRBV27 many CASSLFGVGTNEKLFF
TRBV7-3 few CASSLMVQGARETQYF
TRBV3-1 many CASSRAGTEAFF
TRBV6-2/TRBV6-3 few CASSLTSGVYNEQFF
TRBV7-2 few CASSLGMGDTEAFF
TRBV4-3 many CASSQDTEVDYGYTF
TRBV6-5 many CASSRTQDQEQYF
TRBV9 . CASSVQGFGNTIYF
TRBV2 many CASSPASEKLFF
TRBV7-9 many CASSLGTGLSGANVLTF
TRBV5-1 many CASSLDRRSGANVLTF
TRBV19 . CASTRSGGFNQPQHF
TRBV21-1 once CASSKGAGPVGELFF
TRBV6-2/TRBV6-3 . CASSYTGTREETQYF
TRBV28 . CASSFSQRSSTDTQYF
TRBV24-1 few CATRENRPGTDGYTF
TRBV2 many CASSKGQREAFF
TRBV7-2 many CASSLAGRGAAEAFF
TRBV27 few CASSHGDTQYF
TRBV27 few CASSFRRLSNEQFF
TRBV7-2 few CASSSQGAPFF
TRBV5-4 . CASSHSDRAGKFF